This TCR beta chain was profiled in a study of cytomegalovirus exposure and HLA in healthy donors. In the PCR, 60 Vbeta and 13 Jbeta primers were used. The method was immunoSEQ multiplex PCR; TCRdb's version includes in-frame clones alone and lacks a portion of them. The repertoire includes around 190,000 clones, less than 90% of them detected once, and around 0.3% sits in the top ten. Trimming at V came to 1 base and at J to 7 bases, leaving 16 bases not matched to a gene. Germline V gene sequence: CDR1 SGHRS, CDR2 YFSETQ. CDR3 size: 18 residues. Concerning this clone: Its antigen is not identified.

Study-level findings and limits: Sequencing likely caused a cluster of highly shared sequence variants.

The receptor was derived from a woman aged 25-40 years in good health and CMV-seronegative. The chain recombines TRBV5-1 with TRBJ1-4, with TRBD1 matching 7 bases. The sequencing input was PBMCs. The CDR3 is CASSLSPKIQGNFEKLFF. The CDR3 DNA sequence: TGCGCCAGCAGCTTGTCACCCAAAATACAGGGGAACTTTGAAAAACTGTTTTTT.